This TCR beta chain was captured by sequencing in a study of cytomegalovirus exposure and HLA in healthy donors. Germline loops: CDR1 SGHVS, CDR2 FNYEAQ. Trimming took off 0 bases at V and 5 bases at J, with 10 bases between the two ends. The CDR3 length is 14 residues. This PCR relied on a set of 60 Vbeta primers and 13 Jbeta primers. Generated by immunoSEQ multiplex PCR, the TCRdb table keeps only in-frame clones and is missing some. Of 250,000 to 350,000 clones in the sample, about 90% were seen once. The receptor's source is a young woman in good health and CMV-seronegative. Sequencing was performed on PBMCs. This chain uses TRBV7-6 with TRBJ2-5; TRBD2 might be the D (6 bases). DNA of the CDR3: TGTGCCAGCAGCTTAGCATCTGGGAGGGAGACCCAGTACTTC. Translation: CASSLASGRETQYF.